The 20 T cell receptor beta chains presented below share a single source sample, sequenced in a study of shared clonotypes between healthy human individuals. Sequenced by immunoSEQ multiplex PCR; TCRdb stores in-frame clones only, minus some. The sample contains some 1,400,000 clones, around 97% of which appear only once. Sequenced: naive CD4+ T cells sorted from blood. Subset reported: CD45RA+ positively selected. The origin of the receptors is a young man in good health.

The V gene is TRBV5-1, the J gene TRBJ2-5; possible D gene TRBD1, 6 bases. V dropped 0 bases and J dropped 4 bases, with 10 bases sitting between them. Germline V gene lookup returns CDR1 SGHRS and CDR2 YFSETQ. The CDR3 runs to 14 residues. CDR3 coding DNA: TGCGCCAGCAGCTTGGTGGGGGCGCGAGAGACCCAGTACTTC. It translates to CASSLVGARETQYF.

This clone has just one count. This chain joins TRBV7-2 and TRBJ2-7, with TRBD2 matching over 9 bases. Germline V gene data show CDR1 as SGHTA and CDR2 as FQGNSA. The CDR3 extends over 15 amino acids. The V segment lost 4 bases and the J segment 12 bases; nucleotides outside the gene matches: 16. The DNA of the CDR3 is TGTGCCAGCAGCTCATCTCTAGCGGGGCCAATGAGACCGTACTTC. It yields the protein CASSSSLAGPMRPYF.

A single count supports this clone. The V and J genes are TRBV7-2 and TRBJ1-5; D is possibly TRBD1 (5 bases). The V gene lost 2 bases and the J gene lost 2 bases, with 16 bases spanning the gap. The CDR3 totals 17 residues. Germline-derived CDR1 and CDR2 are SGHTA and FQGNSA. The CDR3 loop reads CASSLKGSRVRNQPQHF. CDR3 in DNA: TGTGCCAGCAGCTTAAAGGGGAGCAGGGTACGCAATCAGCCCCAGCATTTT.

The rearrangement joins TRBV10-2 to TRBJ2-1; 10 bases fit TRBD2. This CDR3 spans 15 amino acids. Per germline, CDR1 WSHSY and CDR2 SAAADI. With 6 bases clipped from V and 5 bases from J, the junction kept 7 bases outside the gene matches. CDR3 region: CASSRWTSGNNEQFF. CDR3 nucleotides: TGCGCCAGCAGCCGTTGGACTAGCGGAAACAATGAGCAGTTCTTC.

This clone occurred once. Other DNA sequences of this sample code for an identical CDR3. The chain recombines TRBV2 with TRBJ2-2; possible D gene TRBD1, 6 bases. Germline assignment: CDR1 SNHLY and CDR2 FYNNEI. The CDR3 is 14 residues long. Trimming took 5 bases from V and 2 from J, leaving 9 bases between them. The CDR3 region has the DNA TGTGCCAGCAGTTTAGGGGGTAACACCGGGGAGCTGTTTTTT. Its protein product is CASSLGGNTGELFF.

This chain joins TRBV5-5 and TRBJ2-3, with a tentative D call TRBD2 (5 bases). Per the germline V gene, CDR1 is SGHKS and CDR2 is YYEKEE (reference sequence). The length of the CDR3 is 14 residues. V was cut by 6 bases and J by 4 bases, with 15 bases left in between. This chain's CDR3 is CASTRAPRADTQYF. Here the CDR3 DNA reads TGTGCCAGCACCCGGGCTCCGAGGGCAGATACGCAGTATTTT.

CDR3 loop: CASSQVGVGAYGYTF. In DNA, the CDR3 is TGTGCCAGCAGCCAAGTTGGGGTTGGGGCTTATGGCTACACCTTC. The chain recombines TRBV14 with TRBJ1-2, with a possible D match to TRBD1 (5 bases). The germline V gene encodes CDR1 SGHDN and CDR2 FVKESK. The V end was cut by 1 base, the J end by 5 bases, with 14 bases between. CDR3 length equals 15 residues.

The chain is built from TRBV5-4 and TRBJ1-4; 9 positions match TRBD1. Germline CDR1 reads SGHNT; CDR2 reads YYREEE (reference sequence). The CDR3 is 15 residues long. V shed 4 bases, J shed 6 bases, and the junction held 7 bases outside the gene matches. CDR3 bases: TGTGCCAGCAGCCTACAGGGGGCGGGGGATGAAAAACTGTTTTTT. Protein sequence: CASSLQGAGDEKLFF.

The chain recombines TRBV28 with TRBJ1-2; possible D gene TRBD1, 6 bases. Trimming took 8 bases from V and 1 from J, leaving 11 bases between them. This CDR3 has 13 residues. Germline lookup yields CDR1 MDHEN and CDR2 SYDVKM. The CDR3 loop is CASWDILNYGYTF. The CDR3 nucleotides read TGTGCCAGCTGGGACATTCTTAACTATGGCTACACCTTC.

CDR3 nucleotides: TGTGCCAGCAGTTTTCGGTCTGTGGTACGGCCCCAGCATTTT. Amino acids: CASSFRSVVRPQHF. The chain employs TRBV28 and TRBJ1-5; the D is unclear. Germline V CDR1 and CDR2: MDHEN, SYDVKM. The CDR3 runs to 14 residues. The V end lost 3 bases, the J end lost 9 bases, and 15 bases lay between the germline ends.

V usage is TRBV18 and J usage is TRBJ2-5; 12 bases fit TRBD1. There are 19 residues in the CDR3. With V trimmed by 3 bases and J by 1 base, 12 bases remained unmatched. The germline V gene encodes CDR1 KGHSH and CDR2 LQKENI. CDR3 in amino acids: CASSPRLGGQGALQETQYF. The CDR3 region has the DNA TGTGCCAGCTCACCGAGGCTGGGGGGACAGGGGGCACTCCAAGAGACCCAGTACTTC. The variable domain in full, with the rest retrieved from reference TRBV18 and TRBJ2-5, is NAGVMQNPRHLVRRRGQEARLRCSPMKGHSHVYWYRQLPEEGLKFMVYLQKENIIDESGMPKERFSAEFPKEGPSILRIQQVVRGDSAAYFCASSPRLGGQGALQETQYFGPGTRLLVL.

The chain combines TRBV10-2 with TRBJ1-1; a weak D match, TRBD1 (5 bases). This CDR3 region has 12 residues. CDR1 WSHSY and CDR2 SAAADI come from the germline V gene. V was pared by 7 bases and J by 3 bases, with 9 bases between. The CDR3 sequence is CASNGGDTEAFF. CDR3 coding DNA: TGCGCCAGCAATGGGGGGGACACTGAAGCTTTCTTT.

The chain employs TRBV19 and TRBJ2-3; D is perhaps TRBD2 (6 bases). The V gene lost 6 bases and the J gene lost 3 bases, with 10 bases spanning the gap. The CDR3 is 13 amino acids. Germline CDR1 LNHDA, CDR2 SQIVND (reference sequence). The CDR3 nucleotides are TGTGCCAGTAGCCTGGGGACTACAGATACGCAGTATTTT. Its translation is CASSLGTTDTQYF.

The chain employs TRBV18 and TRBJ2-7; 8 bases match TRBD1. Germline CDR1 KGHSH, CDR2 LQKENI. Losses at the gene ends were 5 bases for V and 1 base for J; bases not matched to a gene: 4. This CDR3 is built from 14 residues. This chain's CDR3 is CASSGRTGSYEQYF. CDR3 nucleotides: TGTGCCAGCTCAGGAAGGACAGGGTCCTACGAGCAGTACTTC.

The V call is TRBV5-1, the J call TRBJ2-1, with 14 bases aligning to TRBD2. The germline V gene encodes CDR1 SGHRS and CDR2 YFSETQ. The trim removed 3 bases at V and 6 bases at J, leaving 5 bases unmatched. The CDR3 contains 16 residues. The CDR3 region is CASSSGTSGRGNEQFF. CDR3 nucleotide sequence: TGCGCCAGCAGCTCAGGGACTAGCGGGAGAGGCAATGAGCAGTTCTTC. The whole variable domain, remainder taken from reference TRBV5-1 and TRBJ2-1, is KAGVTQTPRYLIKTRGQQVTLSCSPISGHRSVSWYQQTPGQGLQFLFEYFSETQRNKGNFPGRFSGRQFSNSRSEMNVSTLELGDSALYLCASSSGTSGRGNEQFFGPGTRLTVL.

The gene calls are TRBV5-1 and TRBJ2-7; D is unclear. The CDR3 sequence is 14 residues long. Germline V CDR1 and CDR2: SGHRS, YFSETQ. Trimming left V 5 bases short and J 5 bases short, with 17 bases between. Here the CDR3 DNA reads TGCGCCAGCAGTCTTCTGCTAACGGACCACGAGCAGTACTTC. Translation: CASSLLLTDHEQYF.

Only a few counts were recorded for this clone. The chain joins TRBV7-8 to TRBJ1-2, with unresolved D. In germline, CDR1 is SGHVS, CDR2 FQNEAQ. Trimming took 4 bases from V and 1 from J, leaving 13 bases between them. There are 15 residues in the CDR3. The CDR3 reads CASSSREEGNYGYTF. The CDR3 nucleotides read TGTGCCAGCAGCTCCAGAGAGGAGGGTAACTATGGCTACACCTTC.

This clone appeared a single time. V and J are TRBV5-1 and TRBJ1-5, with D possibly matching TRBD1 (5 bases). Per germline, CDR1 SGHRS and CDR2 YFSETQ. The CDR3 loop spans 15 amino acids. V lost 4 bases, J lost 4 bases, and 15 bases lay in between. The chain's CDR3 is CASSKYGGFNQPQHF. The CDR3, as DNA: TGCGCCAGCAGCAAATACGGGGGATTTAATCAGCCCCAGCATTTT.

The rearrangement links TRBV19 to TRBJ2-7, with 10 nucleotides matching TRBD2. The CDR3 length is 14 residues. Germline V gene sequence: CDR1 LNHDA, CDR2 SQIVND (reference sequence). Losses at the gene ends were 3 bases for V and 3 bases for J; bases not matched to a gene: 2. CDR3: CASSITSGDYEQYF. The CDR3 DNA reads TGTGCCAGTAGTATCACTAGCGGGGACTACGAGCAGTACTTC.

The chain couples TRBV21-1 to TRBJ2-7; no check of the table's D call, TRBD2, against the DNA was made. TRBV21-1 is reported as a pseudogene. This CDR3 is 12 amino acids long. The CDR3 DNA follows: TGTGCCAGCAGGCGGACTGTGGACGAGCAGTACTTC. Its translation is CASRRTVDEQYF.